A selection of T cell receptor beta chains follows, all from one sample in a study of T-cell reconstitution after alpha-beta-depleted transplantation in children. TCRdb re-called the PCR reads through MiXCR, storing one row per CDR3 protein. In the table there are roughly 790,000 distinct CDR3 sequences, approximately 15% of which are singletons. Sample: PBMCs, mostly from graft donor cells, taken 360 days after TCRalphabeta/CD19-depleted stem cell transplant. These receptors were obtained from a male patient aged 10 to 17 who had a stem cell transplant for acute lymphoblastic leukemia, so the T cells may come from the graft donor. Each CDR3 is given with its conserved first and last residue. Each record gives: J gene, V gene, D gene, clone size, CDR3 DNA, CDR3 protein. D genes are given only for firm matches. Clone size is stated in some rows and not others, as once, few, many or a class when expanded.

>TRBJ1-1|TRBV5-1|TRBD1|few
TGCGCCAGCCAAGAAAGGGGGCTCTCTGAAGCTTTCTTT
CASQERGLSEAFF
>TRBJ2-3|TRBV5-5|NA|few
TGTGCCAGCAGCCGGAGATGGGGGGCTAACACAGATACGCAGTATTTT
CASSRRWGANTDTQYF
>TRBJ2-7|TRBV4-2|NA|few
TGTGCCAGCAGCCAAGATCTTAGGAGCTCCTACGAGCAGTACTTC
CASSQDLRSSYEQYF
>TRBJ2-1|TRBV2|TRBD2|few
TGTGCCAGCAGAGGGAGGGGAAATGAGCAGTTCTTC
CASRGRGNEQFF
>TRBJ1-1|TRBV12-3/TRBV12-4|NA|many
TGTGCCAGCAGTTTAGAGCACGTTAGCACTGAAGCTTTCTTT
CASSLEHVSTEAFF
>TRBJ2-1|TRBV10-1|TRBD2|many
TGCGCCAGCAGCTCTGGGACTAGTAAAGAGCAGTTCTTC
CASSSGTSKEQFF
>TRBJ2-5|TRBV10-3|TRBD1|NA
TGTGCCATCAGTGAGTCTGACAGGGGGCGGGAGACCCAGTACTTC
CAISESDRGRETQYF
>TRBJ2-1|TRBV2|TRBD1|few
TGTGCCAGGACAGGGGGGTCCTACAATGAGCAGTTCTTC
CARTGGSYNEQFF
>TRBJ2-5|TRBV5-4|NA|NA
TGTGCCAGCAGGTTGCTGAAGGGGCCAGAGACCCAGTACTTC
CASRLLKGPETQYF
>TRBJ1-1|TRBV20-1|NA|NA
TGCAGTGCTGACCTGAGACAGGTTAGCCGGAACACTGAAGCTTTCTTT
CSADLRQVSRNTEAFF
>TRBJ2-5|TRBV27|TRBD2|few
TGTGCCAGCAGTTTATGGCCCGGGACTAGCGGAGAGACCCAGTACTTC
CASSLWPGTSGETQYF
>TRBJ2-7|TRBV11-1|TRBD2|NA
TGTGCCAGCAGCCCTCGACTAGCGGGAGGGCCTACGTCCTACGAGCAGTACTTC
CASSPRLAGGPTSYEQYF
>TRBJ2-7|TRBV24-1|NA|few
TGTGCCACCAGTGATCGCGGGACAGACCGGACCTACGAGCAGTACTTC
CATSDRGTDRTYEQYF
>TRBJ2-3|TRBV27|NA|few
TGTGCCAGCAGTTCATGGCAGGGGGATACGCAGTATTTT
CASSSWQGDTQYF
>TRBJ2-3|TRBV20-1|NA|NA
TGCAGTGCTAGGACCCTCTTTGTCCGGGACGGGTTCGATACGCAGTATTTT
CSARTLFVRDGFDTQYF
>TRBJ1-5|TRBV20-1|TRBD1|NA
TGCAGTGCTAGAGCCCGACAGGGGAATCAGCCCCAGCATTTT
CSARARQGNQPQHF